Given below is one TCR beta chain in context. Its antigen is undetermined. The assay was immunoSEQ multiplex PCR, and TCRdb's table has in-frame clones only and misses some. The data show about 75,000 clones, with 90% seen just once and roughly 0.38% held by the top ten. This sample was included in a study of OX40 agonist ivuxolimab in advanced cancers. Study-level information: Anti-PD-1, anti-PD-L1 or anti-CTLA-4 therapy given earlier was allowed, and about 38% had some. Partial responses were seen in three patients, one with hepatocellular carcinoma and two with cutaneous melanoma. The study, taken as a whole, reports: Among some nonresponders, normalized T-cell clonal expansion was also low.

Exclusion of a patient followed from autoimmune disease history or systemic immunosuppression. The CDR3 runs 11 residues. Per germline, CDR1 WNHNN and CDR2 SYGVQD (reference sequence). The ends were cut back, 5 bases at V and 5 bases at J, with 6 bases in the middle. The TCR sequence derives from an adult with an advanced solid tumor such as melanoma, head and neck, liver or kidney cancer. The material sequenced was CD4+ or CD8+ T cells sorted from blood, taken in a trial of the OX40 agonist ivuxolimab. This chain connects TRBV10-1 to TRBJ2-5; D is unresolved. Here the CDR3 reads CASSKGETQYF. The CDR3 DNA follows: TGCGCCAGCAGTAAAGGGGAGACCCAGTACTTC.